This T cell receptor beta chain was observed in a study of cytomegalovirus exposure and HLA in healthy donors. Study conclusions and caveats: Some V segments, including TRBV6-2 and TRBV6-3, were excluded as indistinguishable. Fewer N-insertions than the roughly 630-donor mean were reportedly shown by an Asian-associated ancestry cluster in a later analysis. Later genetic work tied a missense DCLRE1C variant to beta-chain V and J trimming.

PCR used 60 Vbeta primers and 13 Jbeta primers. Method: immunoSEQ multiplex PCR; TCRdb's copy keeps in-frame clones and lacks some. The sample contains around 150,000 clones, roughly four fifths of which appear only once. Notes on this clone: Its antigen is currently unknown.

The CDR3 loop spans 17 amino acids. V lost 3 bases, J lost 4 bases, and 21 bases lay in between. Germline V gene data show CDR1 as MDHEN and CDR2 as SYDVKM. The chain carries TRBV28 and TRBJ1-2; D is ambiguous. The source material was PBMCs. This clonotype was obtained from a woman aged 18-35 years in good health and CMV-seronegative. CDR3 loop: CASSFPPQIAAVYGYTF. In nucleotides, the CDR3 is TGTGCCAGCAGTTTTCCGCCGCAGATCGCTGCAGTCTATGGCTACACCTTC.